This T cell receptor beta chain was found in a study of sequential checkpoint blockade in melanoma. The overall study: DNA from some 84 pretreatment tumor samples underwent TCRβ immunosequencing. After nivolumab or ipilimumab alone, some 20 patients had week-13 rebiopsies.

Produced via immunoSEQ multiplex PCR; TCRdb's table is partial and in-frame only. The profile shows about 1,400 clones, 23% of them singletons. Treatment described: randomized to nivolumab then ipilimumab (arm A) or the reverse (arm B). CDR1 and CDR2 from the germline V gene are MNHGY and SAAAGT. This CDR3 has 13 amino acids. Trimming removed 6 bases at V and 11 bases at J, with 19 bases between. This clone was counted a few times. The sample in question was tumor tissue (inferred from file names), obtained from a patient given nivolumab and ipilimumab in sequence. The receptor was isolated from a human donor with melanoma. The chain combines TRBV6-8 with TRBJ1-1; D remains unclear. CDR3 coding DNA: TGTGCCAGCAGCCTTGGGAGGATTGGGATGGCTTTCTTT. This gives the protein CASSLGRIGMAFF.